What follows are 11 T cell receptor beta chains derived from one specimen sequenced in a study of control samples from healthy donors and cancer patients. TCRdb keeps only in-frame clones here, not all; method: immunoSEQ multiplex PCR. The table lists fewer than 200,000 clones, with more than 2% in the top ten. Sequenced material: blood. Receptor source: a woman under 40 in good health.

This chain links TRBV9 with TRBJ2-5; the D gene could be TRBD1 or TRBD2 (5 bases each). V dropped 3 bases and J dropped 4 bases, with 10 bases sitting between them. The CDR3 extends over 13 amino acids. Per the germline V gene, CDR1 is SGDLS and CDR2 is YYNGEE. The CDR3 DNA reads TGTGCCAGCAGCGAATCGGGGCGAGAGACCCAGTACTTC. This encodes CASSESGRETQYF. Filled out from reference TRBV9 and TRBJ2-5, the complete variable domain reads DSGVTQTPKHLITATGQRVTLRCSPRSGDLSVYWYQQSLDQGLQFLIQYYNGEERAKGNILERFSAQQFPDLHSELNLSSLELGDSALYFCASSESGRETQYFGPGTRLLVL.

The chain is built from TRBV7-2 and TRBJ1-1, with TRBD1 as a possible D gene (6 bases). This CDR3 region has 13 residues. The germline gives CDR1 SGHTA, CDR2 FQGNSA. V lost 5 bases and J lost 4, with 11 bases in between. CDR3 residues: CASSPDSFTEAFF. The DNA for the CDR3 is TGTGCCAGCAGCCCGGACAGCTTCACTGAAGCTTTCTTT. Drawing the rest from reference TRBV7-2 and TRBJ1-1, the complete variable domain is GAGVSQSPSNKVTEKGKDVELRCDPISGHTALYWYRQSLGQGLEFLIYFQGNSAPDKSGLPSDRFSAERTGGSVSTLTIQRTQQEDSAVYLCASSPDSFTEAFFGQGTRLTVV.

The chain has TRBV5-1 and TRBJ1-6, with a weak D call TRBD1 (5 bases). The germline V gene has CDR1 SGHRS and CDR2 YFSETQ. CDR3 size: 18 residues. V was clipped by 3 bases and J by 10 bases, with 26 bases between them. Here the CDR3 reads CASSSGGVSLSPDSPLHF. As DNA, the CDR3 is TGCGCCAGCAGCTCGGGGGGGGTATCCCTCTCCCCGGACTCACCCCTCCACTTT.

The CDR3 loop is CASSQDRGTETQYF. The CDR3 nucleotides read TGTGCCAGCAGCCAAGATCGGGGGACGGAGACCCAGTACTTC. The V call is TRBV4-2, the J call TRBJ2-5, with D perhaps matching TRBD2 (6 bases). CDR3 length: 14 amino acids. CDR1 and CDR2 from the germline V gene are LGHNA and YNFKEQ. Trimming stripped 0 bases from V and 5 bases from J, with 10 bases between.

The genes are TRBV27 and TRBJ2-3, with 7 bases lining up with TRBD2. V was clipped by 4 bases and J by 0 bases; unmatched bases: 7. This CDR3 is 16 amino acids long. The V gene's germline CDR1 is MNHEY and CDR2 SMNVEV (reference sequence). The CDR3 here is CASSWGGSGSTDTQYF. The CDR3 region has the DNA TGTGCCAGCAGTTGGGGGGGGTCGGGAAGCACAGATACGCAGTATTTT.

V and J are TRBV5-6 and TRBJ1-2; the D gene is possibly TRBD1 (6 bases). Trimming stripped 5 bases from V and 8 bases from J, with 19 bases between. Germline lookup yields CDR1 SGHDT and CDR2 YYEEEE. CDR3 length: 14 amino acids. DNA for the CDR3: TGTGCCAGCAGAGGCCGAGGGGGTTTTCGAGGCTACACCTTC. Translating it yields CASRGRGGFRGYTF.

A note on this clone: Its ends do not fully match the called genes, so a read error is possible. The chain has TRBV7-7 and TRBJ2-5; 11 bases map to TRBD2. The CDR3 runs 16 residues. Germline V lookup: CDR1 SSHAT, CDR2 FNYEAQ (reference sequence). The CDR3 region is CASSLARLAGKETQYF. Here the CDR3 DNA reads TGTGCTAGCAGCTTAGCGCGACTAGCGGGAAAAGAGACCCAGTACTTC.

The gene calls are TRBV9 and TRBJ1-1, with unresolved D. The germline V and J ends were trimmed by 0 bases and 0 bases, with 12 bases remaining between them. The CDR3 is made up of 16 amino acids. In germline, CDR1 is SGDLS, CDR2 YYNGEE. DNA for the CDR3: TGTGCCAGCAGCGTAGGATTTGGCAGGATGAACACTGAAGCTTTCTTT. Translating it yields CASSVGFGRMNTEAFF.

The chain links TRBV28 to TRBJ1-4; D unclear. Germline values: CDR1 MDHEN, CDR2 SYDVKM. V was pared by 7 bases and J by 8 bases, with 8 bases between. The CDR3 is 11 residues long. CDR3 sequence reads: CASTPKEKLFF. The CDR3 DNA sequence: TGTGCCAGCACCCCCAAAGAAAAACTGTTTTTT.

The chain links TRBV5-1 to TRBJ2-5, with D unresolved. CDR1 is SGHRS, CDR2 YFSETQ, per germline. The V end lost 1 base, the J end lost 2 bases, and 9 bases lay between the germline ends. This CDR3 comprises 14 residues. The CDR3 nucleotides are TGCGCCAGCAGCTTGCAAGAACCTCAAGAGACCCAGTACTTC. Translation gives CASSLQEPQETQYF.

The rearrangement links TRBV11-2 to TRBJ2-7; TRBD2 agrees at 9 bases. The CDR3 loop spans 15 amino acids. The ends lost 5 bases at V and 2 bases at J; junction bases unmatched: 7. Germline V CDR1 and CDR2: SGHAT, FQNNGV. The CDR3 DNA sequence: TGTGCCAGCAGCCGGGGGACTAGCACTACCTACGAGCAGTACTTC. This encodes CASSRGTSTTYEQYF.